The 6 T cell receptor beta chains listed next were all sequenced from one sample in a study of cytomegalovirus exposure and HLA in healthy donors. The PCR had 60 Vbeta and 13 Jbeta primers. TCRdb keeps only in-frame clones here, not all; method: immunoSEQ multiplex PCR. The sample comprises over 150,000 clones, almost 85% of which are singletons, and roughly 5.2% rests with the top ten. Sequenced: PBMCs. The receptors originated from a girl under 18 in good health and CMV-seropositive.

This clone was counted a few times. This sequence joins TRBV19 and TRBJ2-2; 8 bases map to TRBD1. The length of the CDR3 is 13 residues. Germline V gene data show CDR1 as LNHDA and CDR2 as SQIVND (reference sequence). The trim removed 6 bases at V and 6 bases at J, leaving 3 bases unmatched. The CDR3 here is CASRPQGAGELFF. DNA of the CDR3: TGTGCCAGTAGGCCACAGGGGGCCGGGGAGCTGTTTTTT.

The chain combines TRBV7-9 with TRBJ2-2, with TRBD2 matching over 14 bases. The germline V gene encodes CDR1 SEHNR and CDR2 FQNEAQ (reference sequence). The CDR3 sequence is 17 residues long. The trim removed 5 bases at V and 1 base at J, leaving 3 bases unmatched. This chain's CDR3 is CASSPGLAGGNTGELFF. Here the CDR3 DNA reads TGTGCCAGCAGCCCCGGACTAGCGGGGGGGAACACCGGGGAGCTGTTTTTT.

The CDR3 coding sequence is TGCGCCAGCAGCCAAGATAAGGGGGCTCTAATGGAGACCCAGTACTTC. Protein sequence: CASSQDKGALMETQYF. The V and J genes are TRBV4-1 and TRBJ2-5; TRBD1 agrees at 7 bases. The CDR3 extends over 16 amino acids. The V and J ends lost 0 bases and 5 bases, in that order; junction bases with no gene match: 9. Germline CDR1 and CDR2: MGHRA and YSYEKL.

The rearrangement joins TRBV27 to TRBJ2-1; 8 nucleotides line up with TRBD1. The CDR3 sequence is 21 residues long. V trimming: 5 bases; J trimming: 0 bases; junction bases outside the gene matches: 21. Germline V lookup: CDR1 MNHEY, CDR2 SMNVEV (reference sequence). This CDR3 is CASSRTDFDRGWMSSYNEQFF. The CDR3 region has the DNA TGTGCCAGCAGTCGGACGGACTTTGACAGGGGTTGGATGAGCTCCTACAATGAGCAGTTCTTC.

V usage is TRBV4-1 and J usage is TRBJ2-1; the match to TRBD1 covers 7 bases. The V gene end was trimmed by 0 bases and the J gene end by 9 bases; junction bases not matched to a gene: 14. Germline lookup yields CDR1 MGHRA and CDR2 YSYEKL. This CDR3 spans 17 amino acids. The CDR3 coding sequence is TGCGCCAGCAGCCAAGATAAAGGGGGCTTTGGGATGGGTGAGCAGTTCTTC. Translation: CASSQDKGGFGMGEQFF.

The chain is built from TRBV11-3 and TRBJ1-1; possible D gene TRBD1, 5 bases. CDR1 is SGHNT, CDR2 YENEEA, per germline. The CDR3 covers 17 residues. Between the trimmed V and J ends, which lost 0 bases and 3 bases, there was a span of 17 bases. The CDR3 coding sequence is TGTGCCAGCAGCTTAGAAGTCAGGGTCAAAAACTACACTGAAGCTTTCTTT. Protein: CASSLEVRVKNYTEAFF.